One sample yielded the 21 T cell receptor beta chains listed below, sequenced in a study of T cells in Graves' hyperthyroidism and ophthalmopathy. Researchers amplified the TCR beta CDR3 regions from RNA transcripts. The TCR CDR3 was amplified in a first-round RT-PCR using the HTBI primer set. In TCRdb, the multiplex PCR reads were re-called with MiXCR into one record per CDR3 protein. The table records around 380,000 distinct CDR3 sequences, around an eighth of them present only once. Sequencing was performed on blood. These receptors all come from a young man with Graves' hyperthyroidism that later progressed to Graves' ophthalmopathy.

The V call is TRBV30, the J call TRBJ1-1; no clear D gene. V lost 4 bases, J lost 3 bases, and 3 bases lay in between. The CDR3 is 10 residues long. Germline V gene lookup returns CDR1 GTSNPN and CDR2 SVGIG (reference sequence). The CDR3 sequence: CAWKDTEAFF. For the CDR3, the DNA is TGTGCCTGGAAAGACACTGAAGCTTTCTTT.

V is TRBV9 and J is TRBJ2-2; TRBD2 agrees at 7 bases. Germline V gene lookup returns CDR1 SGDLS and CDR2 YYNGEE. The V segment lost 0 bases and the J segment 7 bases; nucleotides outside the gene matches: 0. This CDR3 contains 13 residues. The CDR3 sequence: CASSVAGGGELFF. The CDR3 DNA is TGTGCCAGCAGCGTAGCGGGGGGCGGGGAGCTGTTTTTT. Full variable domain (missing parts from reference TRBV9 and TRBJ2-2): DSGVTQTPKHLITATGQRVTLRCSPRSGDLSVYWYQQSLDQGLQFLIQYYNGEERAKGNILERFSAQQFPDLHSELNLSSLELGDSALYFCASSVAGGGELFFGEGSRLTVL.

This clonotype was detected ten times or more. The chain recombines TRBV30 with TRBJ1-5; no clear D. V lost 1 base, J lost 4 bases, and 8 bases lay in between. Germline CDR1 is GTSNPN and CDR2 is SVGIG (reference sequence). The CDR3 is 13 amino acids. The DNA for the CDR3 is TGTGCCTGGAGTGATATGGAAAATCAGCCCCAGCATTTT. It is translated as CAWSDMENQPQHF.

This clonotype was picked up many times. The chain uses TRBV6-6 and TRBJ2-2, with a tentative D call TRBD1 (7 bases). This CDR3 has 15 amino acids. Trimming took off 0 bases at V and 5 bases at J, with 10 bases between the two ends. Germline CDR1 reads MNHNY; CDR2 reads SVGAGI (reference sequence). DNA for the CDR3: TGTGCCAGCAGTTACTCCAGGGGGAGGACCGGGGAGCTGTTTTTT. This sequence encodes CASSYSRGRTGELFF.

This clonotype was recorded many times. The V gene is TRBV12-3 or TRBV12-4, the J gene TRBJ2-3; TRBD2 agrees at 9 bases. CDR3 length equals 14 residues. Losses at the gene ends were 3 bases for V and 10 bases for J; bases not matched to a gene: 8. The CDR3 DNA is TGTGCCAGCAGTTTTAGACGGCGGGGGGGCGCGCAGTATTTT. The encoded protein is CASSFRRRGGAQYF.

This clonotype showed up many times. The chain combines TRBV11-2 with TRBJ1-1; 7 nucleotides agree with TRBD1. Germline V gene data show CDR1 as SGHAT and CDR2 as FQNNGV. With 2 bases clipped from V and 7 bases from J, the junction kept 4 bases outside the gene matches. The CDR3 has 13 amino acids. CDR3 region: CASSLRGGYEAFF. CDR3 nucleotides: TGTGCCAGCAGCTTAAGAGGGGGCTATGAAGCTTTCTTT.

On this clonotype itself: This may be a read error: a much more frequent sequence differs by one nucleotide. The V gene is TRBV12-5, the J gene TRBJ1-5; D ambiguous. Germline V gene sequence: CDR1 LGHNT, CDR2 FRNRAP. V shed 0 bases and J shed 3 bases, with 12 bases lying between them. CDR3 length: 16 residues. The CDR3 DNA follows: TGTGCTAGTGGTTTGGTTAATGGGGTATTCAATCAGCCCCAGCATTTT. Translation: CASGLVNGVFNQPQHF.

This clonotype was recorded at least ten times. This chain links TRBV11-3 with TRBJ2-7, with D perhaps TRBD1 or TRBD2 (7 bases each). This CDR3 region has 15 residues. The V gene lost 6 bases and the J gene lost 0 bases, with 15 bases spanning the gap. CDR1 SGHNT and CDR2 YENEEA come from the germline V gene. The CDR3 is CASSLGGTASYEQYF. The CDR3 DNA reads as TGTGCCAGCAGTTTGGGGGGGACAGCCTCCTACGAGCAGTACTTC.

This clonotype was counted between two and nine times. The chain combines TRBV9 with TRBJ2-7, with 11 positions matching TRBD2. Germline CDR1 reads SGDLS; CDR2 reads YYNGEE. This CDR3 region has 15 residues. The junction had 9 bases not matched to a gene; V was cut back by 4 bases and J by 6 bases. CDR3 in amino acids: CASSPSGGPPREQYF. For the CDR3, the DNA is TGTGCCAGCAGCCCTAGCGGGGGGCCACCCCGCGAGCAGTACTTC.

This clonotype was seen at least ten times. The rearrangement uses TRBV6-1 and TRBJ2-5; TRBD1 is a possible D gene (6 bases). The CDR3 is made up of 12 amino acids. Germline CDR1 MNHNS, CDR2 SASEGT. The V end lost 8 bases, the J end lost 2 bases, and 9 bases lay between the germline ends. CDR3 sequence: CASGGLQETQYF. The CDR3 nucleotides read TGTGCCAGCGGGGGCCTTCAAGAGACCCAGTACTTC.

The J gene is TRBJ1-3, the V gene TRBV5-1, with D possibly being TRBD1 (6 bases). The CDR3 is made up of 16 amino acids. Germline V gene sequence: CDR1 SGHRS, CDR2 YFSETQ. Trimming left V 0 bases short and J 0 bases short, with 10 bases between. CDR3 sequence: CASSLGDTSSGNTIYF. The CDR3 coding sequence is TGCGCCAGCAGCTTGGGGGACACGAGCTCTGGAAACACCATATATTTT. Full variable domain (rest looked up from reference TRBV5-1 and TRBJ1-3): KAGVTQTPRYLIKTRGQQVTLSCSPISGHRSVSWYQQTPGQGLQFLFEYFSETQRNKGNFPGRFSGRQFSNSRSEMNVSTLELGDSALYLCASSLGDTSSGNTIYFGEGSWLTVV.

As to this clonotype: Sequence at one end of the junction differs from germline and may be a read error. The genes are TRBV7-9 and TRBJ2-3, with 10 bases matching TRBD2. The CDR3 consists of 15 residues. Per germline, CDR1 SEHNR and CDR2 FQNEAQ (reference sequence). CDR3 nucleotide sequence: TGTGCCAGCACCTTAGCGGGGGGAGGCACAGATACGCAGTATTTT. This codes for CASTLAGGGTDTQYF.

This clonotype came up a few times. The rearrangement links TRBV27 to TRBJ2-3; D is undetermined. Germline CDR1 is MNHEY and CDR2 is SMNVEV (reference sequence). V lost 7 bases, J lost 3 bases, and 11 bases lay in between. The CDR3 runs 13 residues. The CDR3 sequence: CASTRKVTDTQYF. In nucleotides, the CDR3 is TGTGCCAGCACCCGAAAGGTGACAGATACGCAGTATTTT.

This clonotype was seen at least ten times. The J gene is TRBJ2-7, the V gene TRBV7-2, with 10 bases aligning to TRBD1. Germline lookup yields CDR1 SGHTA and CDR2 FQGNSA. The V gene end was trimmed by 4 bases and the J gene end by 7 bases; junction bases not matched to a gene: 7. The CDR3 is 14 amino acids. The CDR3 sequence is CASSWGTGAEEQYF. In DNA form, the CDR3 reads TGTGCCAGCAGCTGGGGGACAGGGGCCGAGGAGCAGTACTTC.

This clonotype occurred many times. The CDR3 nucleotides read TGCGCCAGCAGGTTACAGGCGAGGAGCAATCAGCCCCAGCATTTT. Protein: CASRLQARSNQPQHF. The chain has TRBV4-1 and TRBJ1-5; TRBD1 might be the D (5 bases). Between the trimmed V and J ends, which lost 6 bases and 1 base, there was a span of 13 bases. The CDR3 is 15 residues long. CDR1 is MGHRA, CDR2 YSYEKL, per germline.

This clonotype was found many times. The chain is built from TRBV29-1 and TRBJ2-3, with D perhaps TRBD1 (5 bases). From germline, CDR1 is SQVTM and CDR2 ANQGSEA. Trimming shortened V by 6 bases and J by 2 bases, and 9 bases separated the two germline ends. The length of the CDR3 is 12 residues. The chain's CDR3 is CSVTGDTDTQYF. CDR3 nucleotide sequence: TGCAGCGTCACAGGAGACACAGATACGCAGTATTTT.

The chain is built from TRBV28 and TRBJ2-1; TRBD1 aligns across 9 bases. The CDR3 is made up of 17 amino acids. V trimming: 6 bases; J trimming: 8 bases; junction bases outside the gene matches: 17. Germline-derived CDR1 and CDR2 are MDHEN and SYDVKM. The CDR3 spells CASRGSLGQGTNDEQFF. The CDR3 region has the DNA TGTGCCAGCAGGGGCAGCCTCGGACAGGGGACCAACGATGAGCAGTTCTTC.

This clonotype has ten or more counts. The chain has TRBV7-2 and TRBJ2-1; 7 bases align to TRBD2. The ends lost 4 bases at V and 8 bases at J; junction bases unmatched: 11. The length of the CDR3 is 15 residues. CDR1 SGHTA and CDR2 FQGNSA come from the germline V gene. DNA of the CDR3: TGTGCCAGCAGCTCCCAGGGACTAAGAACCTATGAGCAGTTCTTC. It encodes CASSSQGLRTYEQFF. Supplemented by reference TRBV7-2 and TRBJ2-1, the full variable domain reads GAGVSQSPSNKVTEKGKDVELRCDPISGHTALYWYRQSLGQGLEFLIYFQGNSAPDKSGLPSDRFSAERTGGSVSTLTIQRTQQEDSAVYLCASSSQGLRTYEQFFGPGTRLTVL.

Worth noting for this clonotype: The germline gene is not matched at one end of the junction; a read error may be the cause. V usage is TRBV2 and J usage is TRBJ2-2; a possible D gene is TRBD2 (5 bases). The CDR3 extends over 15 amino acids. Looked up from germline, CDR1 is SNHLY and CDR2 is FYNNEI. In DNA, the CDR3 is TGCGCCAGCAGCCAAGGCCCCGGGGTCGCCGGGGAGCTGTTTTTT. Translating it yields CASSQGPGVAGELFF.

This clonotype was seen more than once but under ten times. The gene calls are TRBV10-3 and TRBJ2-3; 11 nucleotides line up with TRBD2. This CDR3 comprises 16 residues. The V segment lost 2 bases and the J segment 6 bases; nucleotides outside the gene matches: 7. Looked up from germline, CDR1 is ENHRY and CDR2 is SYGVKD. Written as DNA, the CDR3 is TGTGCCATCAGTGAGCAAGGGACTAGCGGCTGGGATACGCAGTATTTT. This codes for CAISEQGTSGWDTQYF.

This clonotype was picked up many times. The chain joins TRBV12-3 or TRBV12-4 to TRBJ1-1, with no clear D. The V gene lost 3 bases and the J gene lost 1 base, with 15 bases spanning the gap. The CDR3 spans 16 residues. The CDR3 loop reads CASSFSGPPSNTEAFF. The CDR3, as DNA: TGTGCCAGCAGTTTTTCCGGACCACCATCGAACACTGAAGCTTTCTTT.